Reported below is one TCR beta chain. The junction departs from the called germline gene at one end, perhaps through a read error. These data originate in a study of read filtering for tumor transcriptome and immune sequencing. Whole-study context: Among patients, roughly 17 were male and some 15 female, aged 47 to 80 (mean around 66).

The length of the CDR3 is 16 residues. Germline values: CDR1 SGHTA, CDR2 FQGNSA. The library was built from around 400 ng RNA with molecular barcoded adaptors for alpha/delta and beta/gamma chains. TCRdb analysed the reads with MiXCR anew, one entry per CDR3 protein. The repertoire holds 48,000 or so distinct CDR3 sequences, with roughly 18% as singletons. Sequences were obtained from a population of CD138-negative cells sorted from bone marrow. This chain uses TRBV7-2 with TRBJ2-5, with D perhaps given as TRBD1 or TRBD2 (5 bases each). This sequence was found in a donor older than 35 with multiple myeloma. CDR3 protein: CASSLGVMAGTETQHF. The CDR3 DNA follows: TGTGCCAGCAGCCTAGGGGTCATGGCAGGGACCGAGACCCAGCACTTC.